The following is a TCR beta chain sequence with its context. The antigen remains unidentified. The study separated CD4+ cells into CD45RA+ naive and CD45RA-negative memory subsets. This entry is derived from a study of shared clonotypes between healthy human individuals. Study-level points and caveats: Naive subsets generally exceeded memory subsets in estimated richness. Shared across a few donors were roughly 5.3% of the naive CD4 clonotypes.

This CDR3 region has 17 residues. J lost 2 bases, V lost 3 bases, and 6 bases had no gene match. Germline assignment: CDR1 SGHDT and CDR2 YYEEEE. TCRdb keeps only in-frame clones here, not all; method: immunoSEQ multiplex PCR. The profile covers about 2.4 million clones, with 90% to 95% appearing a single time and over 0.12% taken by the ten largest. Sequenced sample: naive CD4+ T cells sorted from blood. As to subset: CD45RA+ positively selected. This chain connects TRBV5-6 to TRBJ2-2; 11 positions agree with TRBD2. This clonotype originated in a man between 18 and 29 years old in good health. This chain's CDR3 is CASSSPGLADNTGELFF. CDR3 sequence (DNA): TGTGCCAGCAGCTCACCGGGACTAGCGGATAACACCGGGGAGCTGTTTTTT. The full variable domain, with the rest looked up from reference TRBV5-6 and TRBJ2-2, is DAGVTQSPTHLIKTRGQQVTLRCSPKSGHDTVSWYQQALGQGPQFIFQYYEEEERQRGNFPDRFSGHQFPNYSSELNVNALLLGDSALYLCASSSPGLADNTGELFFGEGSRLTVL.